Following are 26 T cell receptor beta chains from one sample sequenced in a study of blood T cell repertoires in COVID-19. This table comes from immunoSEQ multiplex PCR, and its TCRdb copy is limited to in-frame clones, with some not included. The sample contains about 86,000 clones, 70% to 85% of which appear only once. Sequenced material: peripheral blood. The receptors originated from a man between 65 and 80 years old with acute or convalescent COVID-19.

The J gene is TRBJ2-5, the V gene TRBV2; 8 bases match TRBD1. CDR1 and CDR2 (germline): SNHLY, FYNNEI. The CDR3 length is 13 residues. The trim removed 7 bases at V and 8 bases at J, leaving 9 bases unmatched. CDR3 bases: TGTGCCAGCAAGGACAGGGTTTTCGGAACCCAGTACTTC. Protein sequence: CASKDRVFGTQYF.

The chain uses TRBV15 and TRBJ1-4, with 9 bases matching TRBD1. The junction had 1 base not matched to a gene; V was cut back by 3 bases and J by 5 bases. This CDR3 is built from 14 residues. Germline V gives CDR1 LNHNV, CDR2 YYDKDF (reference sequence). The CDR3 region has the DNA TGTGCCACCAGCAGGGGACAGGGAAATGAAAAACTGTTTTTT. Encoded protein: CATSRGQGNEKLFF.

V gene TRBV24-1 combines with J gene TRBJ2-1, with 8 positions matching TRBD2. This CDR3 spans 15 amino acids. Unmatched junction bases numbered 2, after V lost 5 bases and J lost 0 bases. Germline V gene lookup returns CDR1 KGHDR and CDR2 SFDVKD. The CDR3 region is CATSGGGSSYNEQFF. CDR3 sequence (DNA): TGTGCCACCAGTGGCGGGGGGAGCTCCTACAATGAGCAGTTCTTC.

The chain is built from TRBV27 and TRBJ2-1, with 7 bases lining up with TRBD2. Losses at the gene ends were 1 base for V and 2 bases for J; bases not matched to a gene: 2. This CDR3 contains 15 residues. Germline CDR1 reads MNHEY; CDR2 reads SMNVEV (reference sequence). The CDR3 reads CASSLYSGAYNEQFF. The CDR3, as DNA: TGTGCCAGCAGTTTATACAGCGGGGCCTACAATGAGCAGTTCTTC.

V and J are TRBV28 and TRBJ1-5, with 7 bases aligning to TRBD1. CDR3 length: 14 residues. With 5 bases clipped from V and 5 bases from J, the junction kept 6 bases outside the gene matches. Germline loops: CDR1 MDHEN, CDR2 SYDVKM. CDR3 coding DNA: TGTGCCAGCAGTATGGGGACAGTTTATCAGCCCCAGCATTTT. Protein sequence: CASSMGTVYQPQHF.

This clone was counted between two and nine times. Within the sample, other DNA sequences also encode this same CDR3. The chain employs TRBV7-8 and TRBJ2-1; D gene unclear. The CDR3 spans 12 residues. Germline CDR1 is SGHVS and CDR2 is FQNEAQ. V lost 2 bases to trimming and J lost 7 bases, with 6 bases between them. CDR3 sequence: CASSLIRNEQFF. The CDR3 region has the DNA TGTGCCAGCAGCTTAATACGGAATGAGCAGTTCTTC.

The chain couples TRBV19 to TRBJ2-1; no clear D. Trimming shortened V by 3 bases and J by 0 bases, and 9 bases separated the two germline ends. Germline CDR1 is LNHDA and CDR2 is SQIVND (reference sequence). The CDR3 is 15 residues long. CDR3 amino acids: CASSIVAISYNEQFF. The CDR3 coding sequence is TGTGCCAGTAGTATTGTGGCCATCTCCTACAATGAGCAGTTCTTC.

The V and J genes are TRBV28 and TRBJ1-1, with D possibly matching TRBD1 (5 bases). V dropped 9 bases and J dropped 0 bases, with 8 bases sitting between them. Looked up from germline, CDR1 is MDHEN and CDR2 is SYDVKM. The CDR3 is made up of 12 amino acids. The CDR3 DNA reads TGTGCCAGTCGGGACTTGAACACTGAAGCTTTCTTT. This translates into CASRDLNTEAFF. The entire variable domain, with the rest obtained from reference TRBV28 and TRBJ1-1, is as follows: DVKVTQSSRYLVKRTGEKVFLECVQDMDHENMFWYRQDPGLGLRLIYFSYDVKMKEKGDIPEGYSVSREKKERFSLILESASTNQTSMYLCASRDLNTEAFFGQGTRLTVV.

V usage is TRBV5-1 and J usage is TRBJ2-6; D gene uncertain. Trimming left V 4 bases short and J 0 bases short, with 5 bases between. CDR3 length: 14 amino acids. Germline V lookup: CDR1 SGHRS, CDR2 YFSETQ. The CDR3 reads CASSNSSGANVLTF. CDR3 coding DNA: TGCGCCAGCAGCAATAGCTCTGGGGCCAACGTCCTGACTTTC. The full variable domain, its missing parts supplied by reference TRBV5-1 and TRBJ2-6, is KAGVTQTPRYLIKTRGQQVTLSCSPISGHRSVSWYQQTPGQGLQFLFEYFSETQRNKGNFPGRFSGRQFSNSRSEMNVSTLELGDSALYLCASSNSSGANVLTFGAGSRLTVL.

Comment on this clone: The sample holds other DNA sequences that translate to the same CDR3. The chain carries TRBV9 and TRBJ1-2, with D hard to call. This CDR3 has 13 amino acids. V lost 3 bases, J lost 4 bases, and 10 bases lay in between. CDR1 and CDR2 from the germline V gene are SGDLS and YYNGEE. The CDR3 DNA follows: TGTGCCAGCAGCGCCGGAGGGATCTATGGCTACACCTTC. Protein product: CASSAGGIYGYTF. Full variable domain (remainder filled in from reference TRBV9 and TRBJ1-2): DSGVTQTPKHLITATGQRVTLRCSPRSGDLSVYWYQQSLDQGLQFLIQYYNGEERAKGNILERFSAQQFPDLHSELNLSSLELGDSALYFCASSAGGIYGYTFGSGTRLTVV.

This clone was observed many times. The chain carries TRBV7-9 and TRBJ1-1, with a weak D call TRBD1 (5 bases). From germline, CDR1 is SEHNR and CDR2 FQNEAQ (reference sequence). The CDR3 spans 10 residues. V was clipped by 8 bases and J by 7 bases, with 8 bases between them. The CDR3 sequence is CASQGYEAFF. The DNA of the CDR3 is TGTGCCAGCCAGGGCTATGAAGCTTTCTTT.

The gene calls are TRBV11-2 and TRBJ2-2; D may be TRBD2 (5 bases). The CDR3 covers 13 residues. Germline values: CDR1 SGHAT, CDR2 FQNNGV. V gave up 5 bases and J gave up 7 bases, with 11 bases separating them. Here the CDR3 reads CASSATGIGELFF. CDR3 sequence (DNA): TGTGCCAGCAGCGCTACGGGGATCGGGGAGCTGTTTTTT.

The CDR3 spells CSVRGQADNEQFF. In DNA, the CDR3 is TGCAGCGTTAGAGGACAGGCCGACAATGAGCAGTTCTTC. V and J are TRBV29-1 and TRBJ2-1, with 7 bases lining up with TRBD1. This CDR3 comprises 13 residues. V lost 5 bases, J lost 5 bases, and 6 bases stayed unmatched. Germline V gene lookup returns CDR1 SQVTM and CDR2 ANQGSEA.

This clone has just a few counts. The chain is built from TRBV7-9 and TRBJ1-1; unclear D gene. This CDR3 is 12 amino acids long. V shed 1 base and J shed 8 bases, with 8 bases lying between them. Germline V gene sequence: CDR1 SEHNR, CDR2 FQNEAQ (reference sequence). Here the CDR3 DNA reads TGTGCCAGCAGCTTAGACAATTCCGAAGCTTTCTTT. Its protein is CASSLDNSEAFF.

The chain links TRBV7-3 to TRBJ2-1, with D maybe TRBD2 (6 bases). Germline V gene sequence: CDR1 SGHTA, CDR2 FQGTGA. V was trimmed by 5 bases and J by 8 bases, leaving 13 bases between them. The CDR3 loop spans 13 amino acids. In DNA, the CDR3 is TGTGCCAGCAGCCCCCCCGGGAGAGATGAGCAGTTCTTC. This translates into CASSPPGRDEQFF.

The chain links TRBV7-9 to TRBJ2-1; D perhaps matches TRBD2 (5 bases). CDR1 is SEHNR and CDR2 is FQNEAQ in the germline V gene (reference sequence). This CDR3 has 15 residues. Trimming removed 5 bases at V and 6 bases at J, with 17 bases between. The CDR3, as DNA: TGTGCCAGCAGCCTACCGGGGTTTGAGGGCAATGAGCAGTTCTTC. Translating it yields CASSLPGFEGNEQFF.

This rearrangement joins TRBV19 to TRBJ1-1; D possibly corresponds to TRBD1 (6 bases). The V and J ends lost 10 bases and 5 bases respectively, with 17 bases between them. The germline V gene has CDR1 LNHDA and CDR2 SQIVND (reference sequence). The CDR3 consists of 13 residues. The CDR3 loop is CATAPGVRTEAFF. The DNA for the CDR3 is TGTGCCACCGCTCCAGGGGTGAGGACTGAAGCTTTCTTT.

This clone was seen many times. The chain recombines TRBV28 with TRBJ1-6; the D is unclear. CDR1 is MDHEN, CDR2 SYDVKM, per germline. V was clipped by 2 bases and J by 5 bases, with 10 bases between them. The CDR3 is 15 amino acids. The DNA of the CDR3 is TGTGCCAGCAGTTTAAGTCTGGGCCATAATTCACCCCTCCACTTT. Amino acid sequence: CASSLSLGHNSPLHF.

The chain couples TRBV6-5 to TRBJ1-6; tentatively, D is TRBD1 (5 bases). Germline V gives CDR1 MNHEY, CDR2 SVGAGI. CDR3 length: 15 residues. V lost 6 bases to trimming and J lost 4 bases, with 13 bases between them. This CDR3 is CASSLRVSYNSPLHF. The CDR3 DNA is TGTGCCAGCAGCCTCAGGGTCTCTTATAATTCACCCCTCCACTTT.

V gene TRBV5-1 combines with J gene TRBJ2-7; TRBD1 might be the D (6 bases). Trimming shortened V by 2 bases and J by 3 bases, and 6 bases separated the two germline ends. Germline CDR1 is SGHRS and CDR2 is YFSETQ. The CDR3 extends over 12 amino acids. CDR3 in amino acids: CASSLQGYEQYF. The CDR3 DNA reads as TGCGCCAGCAGCTTACAGGGCTACGAGCAGTACTTC.

This chain uses TRBV5-4 with TRBJ2-5, with a possible D match to TRBD2 (6 bases). Germline V gives CDR1 SGHNT, CDR2 YYREEE (reference sequence). This CDR3 comprises 14 residues. The V and J ends lost 3 bases and 5 bases respectively, with 14 bases between them. The CDR3 protein is CASSYGSSVETQYF. DNA for the CDR3: TGTGCCAGCAGCTATGGGTCTAGCGTTGAGACCCAGTACTTC.

The chain employs TRBV3-1 (or the pseudogene TRBV3-2) and TRBJ1-1, with D possibly matching TRBD1 (5 bases). This CDR3 is 18 amino acids long. Trimming took 4 bases from V and 0 from J, leaving 21 bases between them. The germline gives CDR1 LGHDT, CDR2 YNNKEL (reference sequence). CDR3: CASSRNRDGGTLNTEAFF. The CDR3 bases are TGTGCCAGCAGCCGAAACCGGGACGGAGGGACCCTGAACACTGAAGCTTTCTTT.

This chain links TRBV6-6 with TRBJ1-4, with 11 bases matching TRBD1. V shed 6 bases and J 7 bases; nucleotides not matched to a gene: 4. The germline CDR1 and CDR2 sequences are MNHNY and SVGAGI (reference sequence). CDR3 length equals 14 residues. CDR3 nucleotide sequence: TGTGCCAGCAGGGGACAGGGGGTGACTGAAAAACTGTTTTTT. Residues: CASRGQGVTEKLFF.

The V and J genes are TRBV3-1 (or the pseudogene TRBV3-2) and TRBJ2-1; TRBD2 aligns across 13 bases. Trimming cost V 0 bases and J 8 bases; bases outside gene matches: 4. CDR3 size: 16 residues. The germline V gene encodes CDR1 LGHDT and CDR2 YNNKEL (reference sequence). CDR3 in DNA: TGTGCCAGCAGCCAAGAAACTAGCGGGGGGGTCGATGAGCAGTTCTTC. Its translation: CASSQETSGGVDEQFF.

This chain joins TRBV27 and TRBJ2-7, with D perhaps matching TRBD1 (6 bases). This CDR3 region has 14 residues. Per germline, CDR1 MNHEY and CDR2 SMNVEV (reference sequence). V dropped 3 bases and J dropped 2 bases, with 11 bases sitting between them. The CDR3 protein is CASSFKGTTYEQYV. In DNA form, the CDR3 reads TGTGCCAGCAGTTTCAAGGGGACAACCTACGAGCAGTACGTC.

The J gene is TRBJ2-3, the V gene TRBV9; 8 nucleotides line up with TRBD2. Germline-derived CDR1 and CDR2 are SGDLS and YYNGEE. Unmatched junction bases numbered 8, after V lost 0 bases and J lost 2 bases. This CDR3 region has 17 residues. The CDR3 sequence is CASSVGSRGGTTDTQYF. CDR3 DNA: TGTGCCAGCAGCGTAGGGTCCCGCGGGGGGACCACAGATACGCAGTATTTT.